This T cell receptor (beta chain) appears in the sequencing data of a study of CD8 T cells in ankylosing spondylitis. The study, taken as a whole, reports: Matched ankylosing spondylitis synovial fluid reportedly showed significant enrichment of disease-linked clones. One TCR beta motif, made up of under ten highly homologous variants, appeared characteristic of ankylosing spondylitis blood. Several of the motif variants were reported before in synovial fluid and blood from reactive arthritis.

In the case of this clonotype: The antigen remains unidentified.

This CDR3 has 15 amino acids. CDR1 is LGHNA, CDR2 YSLEER, per germline. The V and J ends lost 0 bases and 4 bases respectively, with 10 bases between them. The authors made TCR beta libraries by quantitative 5'-RACE with molecular barcodes. TCRdb fed the 5' RACE reads into MiXCR, producing one record per CDR3 protein. Of around 770,000 distinct CDR3 sequences in the sample, roughly 19% were seen once. What was sequenced was blood, either unsorted or a sorted T cell fraction (not recorded which). This chain connects TRBV4-3 to TRBJ2-1; D possibly corresponds to TRBD1 (5 bases). This receptor was identified in a male donor with ankylosing spondylitis. The chain's CDR3 is CASSQDSRQYNEQFF. The CDR3 DNA reads TGCGCCAGCAGCCAAGATTCCCGACAGTACAATGAGCAGTTCTTC.